These T cell receptor beta chains were read from a single sample in a study of cytomegalovirus exposure and HLA in healthy donors. Method: immunoSEQ multiplex PCR; TCRdb's copy keeps in-frame clones and lacks some. This sample has about 180,000 clones, with approximately 80% found just once. The source material was PBMCs. These receptor sequences come from a man in his late teens or twenties in good health and CMV-seronegative. The CDR3 runs from the conserved cysteine through the conserved F or W. D genes are given only for firm matches. Size tells how often a clone was seen (once, few, many) or the class of an expanded clone, and some rows leave it out.

. | TRBJ2-3 | TRBV5-4 | TRBD2 | TGTGCCAGCAGCGGAGCGGGGGGCTCGACAGATACGCAGTATTTT | CASSGAGGSTDTQYF
. | TRBJ1-3 | TRBV6-5 | . | TGTGCCAGCAGCACAACAGGGCATGGAAACACCATATATTTT | CASSTTGHGNTIYF
. | TRBJ2-2 | TRBV11-2 | TRBD2 | TGTGCCAGCAGCTTAGGTGTAGCGGGGGGGCCCGGGGAGCTGTTTTTT | CASSLGVAGGPGELFF
. | TRBJ2-3 | TRBV28 | . | TGTGCCAGCAGTTTTTTGGACAGTTACACAGATACGCAGTATTTT | CASSFLDSYTDTQYF
. | TRBJ2-3 | TRBV13 | . | TGTGCCAGCAGCCTACGGACAATCAGCACAGATACGCAGTATTTT | CASSLRTISTDTQYF
few | TRBJ1-5 | TRBV6-1 | TRBD1 | TGTGCCAGTGAGACAGGGGGGTCGCAGCCCCAGCATTTT | CASETGGSQPQHF
. | TRBJ1-5 | TRBV2 | TRBD1 | TGTGCCAGCAGTGAAGGGACAGGGTACAATCAGCCCCAGCATTTT | CASSEGTGYNQPQHF
few | TRBJ2-2 | TRBV5-3 | . | TGTGCCAGAAGGATGTCCCGGGACATTGACGGGGAGCTGTTTTTT | CARRMSRDIDGELFF
. | TRBJ1-6 | TRBV29-1 | TRBD1 | TGCAGCGTTGGGCAGGGGGCCAAGGGGTCACCCCTCCACTTT | CSVGQGAKGSPLHF
. | TRBJ1-5 | TRBV6-1 | . | TGTGCCAGCAGTGAAGCACCCAGGGGTGGGCAGCCCCAGCATTTT | CASSEAPRGGQPQHF
. | TRBJ1-1 | TRBV5-1 | . | TGCGCCAGCAGCTTAAGTTCAGTGGGGAGCCGTACTGAAGCTTTCTTT | CASSLSSVGSRTEAFF
few | TRBJ2-1 | TRBV19 | TRBD2 | TGTGCCAGTAGTTCCCGGACTAGCGGGAGCTCCTACAATGAGCAGTTCTTC | CASSSRTSGSSYNEQFF
. | TRBJ1-2 | TRBV27 | TRBD1 | TGTGCCAGCAGTTCCTTGGGACAGGGAAGTAGGTACACCTTC | CASSSLGQGSRYTF
. | TRBJ1-2 | TRBV6-5 | TRBD1 | TGTGCCAGCCTGGGACAGGGGGATTGGGGCTACACCTTC | CASLGQGDWGYTF
. | TRBJ1-3 | TRBV9 | . | TGTGCCAGCAGCGTAGGGGGCGACGGAAACACCATATATTTT | CASSVGGDGNTIYF
few | TRBJ2-2 | TRBV7-3 | . | TGTGCCAGCAGCTTGTATCAGGGAACCGGGGAGCTGTTTTTT | CASSLYQGTGELFF
. | TRBJ1-6 | TRBV4-1 | TRBD1 | TGCGCCAGCAGCCAAGATCAGGGGGCGGATTCACCCCTCCACTTT | CASSQDQGADSPLHF
. | TRBJ2-7 | TRBV7-3 | . | TGTGCCAGCAGCTTAACGCCGGCCTACGAGCAGTACTTC | CASSLTPAYEQYF
once | TRBJ1-5 | TRBV6-6 | TRBD1 | TGTGCCAGCAGCCCCGGGACAGGGAATCAGCCCCAGCATTTT | CASSPGTGNQPQHF
. | TRBJ2-7 | TRBV19 | . | TGTGCCAGTAGTGGGCCCGGGACTGGAGCCTACGAGCAGTACTTC | CASSGPGTGAYEQYF
few | TRBJ1-2 | TRBV7-9 | TRBD1 | TGTGCCAGCAGCCCAATAGGGACAGGGGGGGGCTATGGCTACACCTTC | CASSPIGTGGGYGYTF
. | TRBJ1-4 | TRBV4-1 | TRBD1 | TGCGCCAGCAGCCGGGACAGAACTAATGAAAAACTGTTTTTT | CASSRDRTNEKLFF
. | TRBJ1-1 | TRBV27 | . | TGTGCCAGCAGTTTGAACGCGGTCCCAGGGGCTGAAGCTTTCTTT | CASSLNAVPGAEAFF
. | TRBJ2-7 | TRBV7-7 | TRBD1 | TGTGCTAGCAGCCCACGGACAGGGGGCTTGGACGAGCAGTACTTC | CASSPRTGGLDEQYF
. | TRBJ1-4 | TRBV6-4 | . | TGTGCCAGCAGTGACTCGGCAGGGACTAATGAAAAACTGTTTTTT | CASSDSAGTNEKLFF
. | TRBJ1-2 | TRBV6-5 | . | TGTGCCAGCAGCAAAGGGGGAGACTATGGCTACACCTTC | CASSKGGDYGYTF
. | TRBJ2-7 | TRBV10-3 | TRBD1 | TGTGCCATCAGTGAAGGGGGCAGATACGAGCAGTACTTC | CAISEGGRYEQYF
. | TRBJ2-2 | TRBV6-5 | TRBD1 | TGTGCCAGCAGCCTACAGGGGCGAGGTACCGGGGAGCTGTTTTTT | CASSLQGRGTGELFF
. | TRBJ1-2 | TRBV10-3 | . | TGTGCCATCTCCCTACCGGGACAAAACTATGGCTACACCTTC | CAISLPGQNYGYTF
. | TRBJ2-3 | TRBV5-1 | TRBD2 | TGCGCCAGCAGCTTGGACCTAGCGGGAGGGCCCACAGATACGCAGTATTTT | CASSLDLAGGPTDTQYF
. | TRBJ2-7 | TRBV5-1 | . | TGCGCCAGCAGCTTTAACAGAGACTACGAGCAGTACTTC | CASSFNRDYEQYF
. | TRBJ1-2 | TRBV6-6 | . | TGTGCCAGCAGCCAAACGGTTAGCTATGGCTACACCTTC | CASSQTVSYGYTF
. | TRBJ2-1 | TRBV10-3 | . | TGTGCCATCACCGCCGCGGAGAGACGAGCGGCGTTCTTC | CAITAAERRAAFF